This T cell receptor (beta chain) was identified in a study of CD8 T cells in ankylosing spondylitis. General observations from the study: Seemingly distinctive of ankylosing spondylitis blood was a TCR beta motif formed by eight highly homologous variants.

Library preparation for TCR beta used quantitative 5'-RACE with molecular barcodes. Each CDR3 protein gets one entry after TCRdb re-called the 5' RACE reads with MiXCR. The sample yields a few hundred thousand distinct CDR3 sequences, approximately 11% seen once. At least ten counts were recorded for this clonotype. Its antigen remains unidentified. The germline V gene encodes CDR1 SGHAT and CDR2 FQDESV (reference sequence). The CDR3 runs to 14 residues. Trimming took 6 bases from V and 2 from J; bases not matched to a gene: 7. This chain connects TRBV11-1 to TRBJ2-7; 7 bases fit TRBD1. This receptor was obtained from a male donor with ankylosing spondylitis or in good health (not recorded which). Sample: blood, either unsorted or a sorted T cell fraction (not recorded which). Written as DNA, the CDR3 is TGTGCCAGCAGTTACCGGGACAGCACCTACGAGCAGTACTTC. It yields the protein CASSYRDSTYEQYF.